This TCR beta chain was retrieved from a study of T cell changes during pregnancy in multiple sclerosis. The assay was immunoSEQ multiplex PCR, and TCRdb's table has in-frame clones only and misses some. Found here are 90,000 or so clones, around 93% of them singletons; the top ten hold more than 1.5%. Germline-derived CDR1 and CDR2 are LGHNA and YSLEER. Trimming cost V 2 bases and J 0 bases; bases outside gene matches: 1. The CDR3 is made up of 15 amino acids. Here the sequenced sample was peripheral blood, taken in the first trimester of pregnancy. V is TRBV4-3 and J is TRBJ1-3, with TRBD1 identical over 7 bases. The sequence came from a female donor in good health, enrolled as a control in a pregnancy study. The CDR3 here is CASSQTGASGNTIYF. DNA of the CDR3: TGCGCCAGCAGCCAAACAGGGGCCTCTGGAAACACCATATATTTT.